What follows are 28 T cell receptor beta chains derived from one specimen sequenced in a study of T cell responses to AZD1222 COVID-19 vaccine. This table comes from immunoSEQ multiplex PCR, and its TCRdb copy is limited to in-frame clones, with some not included. Of over 90,000 clones listed, about nine tenths are singletons. Specimen: peripheral blood, collected on day 0 of AZD1222 vaccination. These receptors were obtained from an adult in good health.

The V and J genes are TRBV21-1 and TRBJ1-6. TRBV21-1 is designated a pseudogene. This CDR3 contains 15 residues. CDR3 region: CASGKGSSYNSPLHF. Here the CDR3 DNA reads TGTGCCAGCGGCAAGGGGAGCTCCTATAATTCACCCCTCCACTTT.

This clone was seen only a few times. For the CDR3, the DNA is TGTGCCATCAGTCAGGGATCCCTCAGGTCACCCCTCCACTTT. Its translation is CAISQGSLRSPLHF. The V and J genes are TRBV10-3 and TRBJ1-6; possibly TRBD1 for D (5 bases). Trimming cost V 5 bases and J 10 bases, with 15 bases left between them. There are 14 residues in the CDR3. CDR1 is ENHRY and CDR2 is SYGVKD in the germline V gene.

The chain carries TRBV24-1 and TRBJ1-2; possibly TRBD1 for D (5 bases). Trimming stripped 4 bases from V and 5 bases from J, with 13 bases between. Germline V gives CDR1 KGHDR, CDR2 SFDVKD. The CDR3 covers 14 residues. This chain's CDR3 is CATSDPGRQYGYTF. The CDR3 DNA follows: TGTGCCACCAGTGACCCGGGACGGCAATATGGCTACACCTTC.

The V and J genes are TRBV5-1 and TRBJ1-3; no definite D call. Germline V gives CDR1 SGHRS, CDR2 YFSETQ. V was cut by 4 bases and J by 0 bases, with 14 bases left in between. The CDR3 contains 16 residues. CDR3 DNA sequence: TGCGCCAGCAGCGCCATAACCGGAAGCTCTGGAAACACCATATATTTT. As protein: CASSAITGSSGNTIYF.

This clone appeared once. The chain carries TRBV19 and TRBJ2-3; no definite D call. V lost 5 bases and J 4 bases, leaving 10 bases between the germline ends. The CDR3 totals 13 residues. Germline V CDR1 and CDR2: LNHDA, SQIVND (reference sequence). In DNA form, the CDR3 reads TGTGCCAGTAGTTCAACAGTGGCAGATACGCAGTATTTT. Protein sequence: CASSSTVADTQYF.

This chain uses TRBV10-2 with TRBJ1-5; perhaps TRBD1 as D (5 bases). The V and J ends lost 4 bases and 4 bases respectively, with 8 bases between them. CDR1 is WSHSY, CDR2 SAAADI, per germline. This CDR3 comprises 13 residues. The CDR3 spells CASSGDLNQPQHF. CDR3 coding DNA: TGCGCCAGCAGTGGGGACCTTAATCAGCCCCAGCATTTT.

The chain recombines TRBV28 with TRBJ2-2, with D maybe TRBD2 (6 bases). V was cut by 6 bases and J by 5 bases, with 7 bases left in between. The CDR3 length is 12 residues. The V gene's germline CDR1 is MDHEN and CDR2 SYDVKM. The CDR3 DNA reads TGTGCCAGCAGGGAGGGAACCGGGGAGCTGTTTTTT. Translation gives CASREGTGELFF.

The chain employs TRBV9 and TRBJ2-2; D is uncertain. The CDR3 spans 13 residues. Trimming cost V 0 bases and J 7 bases, with 7 bases left between them. Germline CDR1 SGDLS, CDR2 YYNGEE. In DNA, the CDR3 is TGTGCCAGCAGCGTAGTGACCCACGGGGAGCTGTTTTTT. Protein sequence: CASSVVTHGELFF.

The CDR3 bases are TGTGCCAGCTCACCCAGGATGGGCAGTGGCTACACCTTC. Translation gives CASSPRMGSGYTF. V and J are TRBV18 and TRBJ1-2; unclear D gene. The germline gives CDR1 KGHSH, CDR2 LQKENI. The CDR3 sequence is 13 residues long. Between the trimmed V and J ends, which lost 3 bases and 7 bases, there was a span of 12 bases.

The rearrangement links TRBV19 to TRBJ2-1; possibly TRBD1 or TRBD2 for D (5 bases each). CDR3 length: 13 residues. Germline V gives CDR1 LNHDA, CDR2 SQIVND (reference sequence). V was pared by 6 bases and J by 7 bases, with 13 bases between. The CDR3 reads CASRPGPGNEQFF. The CDR3 nucleotides are TGTGCCAGTAGACCGGGACCGGGGAATGAGCAGTTCTTC. Combining the CDR3 with reference TRBV19 and TRBJ2-1 gives the whole variable domain DGGITQSPKYLFRKEGQNVTLSCEQNLNHDAMYWYRQDPGQGLRLIYYSQIVNDFQKGDIAEGYSVSREKKESFPLTVTSAQKNPTAFYLCASRPGPGNEQFFGPGTRLTVL.

This clone was observed once. This chain connects TRBV27 to TRBJ1-1; 7 bases fit TRBD1. Losses at the gene ends were 1 base for V and 12 bases for J; bases not matched to a gene: 5. The CDR3 has 12 amino acids. CDR1 and CDR2 from the germline V gene are MNHEY and SMNVEV (reference sequence). The CDR3: CASSLLGRGTFF. CDR3 sequence (DNA): TGTGCCAGCAGTTTATTGGGCAGGGGGACTTTCTTT.

As DNA, the CDR3 is TGTGCCTGGAGGGACAGGGGGGCCGGGGAGCTGTTTTTT. This codes for CAWRDRGAGELFF. This chain joins TRBV30 and TRBJ2-2; TRBD1 aligns across 10 bases. V was pared by 3 bases and J by 6 bases, with 1 base of the junction left unmatched. Germline lookup yields CDR1 GTSNPN and CDR2 SVGIG (reference sequence). The CDR3 covers 13 residues.

The J gene is TRBJ2-3, the V gene TRBV5-6; a weak D match, TRBD1 (5 bases). The CDR3 sequence is 17 residues long. V dropped 2 bases and J dropped 0 bases, with 16 bases sitting between them. Germline CDR1 reads SGHDT; CDR2 reads YYEEEE. For the CDR3, the DNA is TGTGCCAGCAGCTTCCTGGGGCAGCTACGTAGCACAGATACGCAGTATTTT. Protein sequence: CASSFLGQLRSTDTQYF.

V and J are TRBV6-1 and TRBJ1-2; a possible D gene is TRBD1 (6 bases). CDR1 and CDR2 (germline): MNHNS, SASEGT. The CDR3 consists of 14 residues. The ends were cut back, 2 bases at V and 6 bases at J, with 13 bases in the middle. The CDR3 DNA reads as TGTGCCAGCAGTGAACCCGGGGGCAGTCATGGCTACACCTTC. Translated: CASSEPGGSHGYTF.

The chain has TRBV29-1 and TRBJ2-7; 11 bases are a match to TRBD1. Trimming cost V 6 bases and J 6 bases; bases outside gene matches: 4. Germline loops: CDR1 SQVTM, CDR2 ANQGSEA. CDR3 length equals 12 residues. The CDR3 loop reads CSVPGQGGEQYF. DNA for the CDR3: TGCAGCGTGCCGGGACAGGGGGGCGAGCAGTACTTC.

The chain uses TRBV18 and TRBJ1-1, with 8 bases aligning to TRBD1. Germline V gene lookup returns CDR1 KGHSH and CDR2 LQKENI. CDR3 size: 14 residues. Trimming cost V 6 bases and J 3 bases; bases outside gene matches: 6. The CDR3 here is CASSGQGVDTEAFF. The CDR3 DNA sequence: TGTGCCAGCTCCGGACAGGGAGTAGACACTGAAGCTTTCTTT.

The CDR3 sequence: CASSEGETQAFF. As DNA, the CDR3 is TGTGCCAGCAGTGAGGGTGAGACACAAGCTTTCTTT. The genes are TRBV12-3 or TRBV12-4 and TRBJ1-1; no reliable D call. The CDR3 runs 12 residues. The V and J ends lost 5 bases and 9 bases respectively, with 13 bases between them.

The chain carries TRBV11-2 and TRBJ1-2; TRBD1 agrees at 11 bases. Germline CDR1 reads SGHAT; CDR2 reads FQNNGV. The CDR3 runs to 15 residues. V lost 3 bases, J lost 7 bases, and 7 bases stayed unmatched. CDR3 region: CASSFGQGAQGGYTF. The CDR3 nucleotides are TGTGCCAGCAGCTTCGGACAGGGGGCGCAGGGTGGCTACACCTTC.

This clone turned up a few times. V and J are TRBV4-2 and TRBJ2-3; D is perhaps TRBD1 or TRBD2 (6 bases each). The CDR3 is 16 residues long. Trimming removed 0 bases from V and 5 bases from J, with 15 bases in between. Per germline, CDR1 LGHNA and CDR2 YNFKEQ. The CDR3 coding sequence is TGTGCCAGCAGCCAAGATCCAGGGGCAGCGGGAGATACGCAGTATTTT. It is translated as CASSQDPGAAGDTQYF.

The rearrangement uses TRBV28 and TRBJ1-6, with D perhaps TRBD1 (5 bases). V lost 6 bases and J 5 bases, leaving 14 bases between the germline ends. Germline values: CDR1 MDHEN, CDR2 SYDVKM. The CDR3 runs to 15 residues. Written as DNA, the CDR3 is TGTGCCAGCAGCTTGGCGGAGGGGAATAATTCACCCCTCCACTTT. This translates into CASSLAEGNNSPLHF.

V gene TRBV7-8 combines with J gene TRBJ1-5, with D tentatively TRBD1 (5 bases). Germline CDR1 reads SGHVS; CDR2 reads FQNEAQ. Trimming pared 3 bases from V and 4 bases from J, leaving 22 bases between. The CDR3 length is 18 residues. The CDR3, as DNA: TGTGCCAGCAGCTTTACGAGTTTGGGACTCCAGGGAAATCAGCCCCAGCATTTT. Its protein is CASSFTSLGLQGNQPQHF.

V and J are TRBV7-2 and TRBJ2-7; possibly TRBD1 or TRBD2 for D (5 bases each). The V end lost 8 bases, the J end lost 3 bases, and 14 bases lay between the germline ends. The CDR3 consists of 13 residues. Germline V gives CDR1 SGHTA, CDR2 FQGNSA. CDR3 amino acids: CASGGGWDYEQYF. The CDR3 DNA reads TGTGCCAGCGGTGGGGGATGGGACTACGAGCAGTACTTC.

The chain is built from TRBV5-1 and TRBJ1-1; 9 bases agree with TRBD1. This CDR3 is built from 11 residues. The germline V gene has CDR1 SGHRS and CDR2 YFSETQ. With V trimmed by 7 bases and J by 7 bases, 2 bases remained unmatched. The CDR3 protein is CASRGQGEAFF. CDR3 sequence (DNA): TGCGCCAGCCGGGGACAGGGTGAAGCTTTCTTT. Complete variable domain (other parts from reference TRBV5-1 and TRBJ1-1): KAGVTQTPRYLIKTRGQQVTLSCSPISGHRSVSWYQQTPGQGLQFLFEYFSETQRNKGNFPGRFSGRQFSNSRSEMNVSTLELGDSALYLCASRGQGEAFFGQGTRLTVV.

This chain links TRBV19 with TRBJ1-5; a possible D gene is TRBD1 (6 bases). The V gene lost 4 bases and the J gene lost 0 bases, with 16 bases spanning the gap. Germline values: CDR1 LNHDA, CDR2 SQIVND (reference sequence). This CDR3 contains 17 residues. CDR3: CASSRAWGANSNQPQHF. The DNA of the CDR3 is TGTGCCAGTAGTAGGGCGTGGGGGGCGAATAGCAATCAGCCCCAGCATTTT.

This sequence joins TRBV10-2 and TRBJ1-6; TRBD1 aligns across 7 bases. CDR1 and CDR2 (germline): WSHSY, SAAADI. CDR3 length: 13 amino acids. V trimming: 6 bases; J trimming: 9 bases; junction bases outside the gene matches: 5. CDR3 bases: TGCGCCAGCAGCGACAGGGAGGGTTCACCCCTCCACTTT. Its protein is CASSDREGSPLHF.

This sequence joins TRBV11-2 and TRBJ2-7, with 12 bases aligning to TRBD2. Germline loops: CDR1 SGHAT, CDR2 FQNNGV. With 2 bases clipped from V and 0 bases from J, the junction kept 8 bases outside the gene matches. The CDR3 runs 18 residues. CDR3 sequence (DNA): TGTGCCAGCAGCTTACAGCGGACTAGCGGGGCGAGCTCCTACGAGCAGTACTTC. Amino acid sequence: CASSLQRTSGASSYEQYF. The full variable domain, completed using reference TRBV11-2 and TRBJ2-7, is EAGVAQSPRYKIIEKRQSVAFWCNPISGHATLYWYQQILGQGPKLLIQFQNNGVVDDSQLPKDRFSAERLKGVDSTLKIQPAKLEDSAVYLCASSLQRTSGASSYEQYFGPGTRLTVT.

This rearrangement joins TRBV28 to TRBJ2-7; D is perhaps TRBD2 (5 bases). This CDR3 is 15 amino acids long. Germline V lookup: CDR1 MDHEN, CDR2 SYDVKM. The V gene lost 5 bases and the J gene lost 7 bases, with 21 bases spanning the gap. CDR3 bases: TGTGCCAGCAGTCCCGCGGACTCCCAAAGGCGGGAGCAGTACTTC. This gives the protein CASSPADSQRREQYF.

The gene calls are TRBV28 and TRBJ2-2; no clear D gene. The V gene's germline CDR1 is MDHEN and CDR2 SYDVKM. V lost 7 bases and J 6 bases, leaving 6 bases between the germline ends. The CDR3 length is 11 residues. For the CDR3, the DNA is TGTGCCAGCACGTCGTCCGGGGAGCTGTTTTTT. Its protein product is CASTSSGELFF.